Listed below are T cell receptor beta chains from one sample, sequenced in a study of tumor-infiltrating lymphocytes in primary liver carcinoma. TCRdb called the multiplex PCR reads again in MiXCR, with one record for every CDR3 protein. The sample yields just under 45,000 distinct CDR3 sequences, approximately 73% seen once. Sequencing used liver tumor tissue from sampling region 2. These receptors all come from a man in his forties with primary liver carcinoma and hepatitis B virus infection. CDR3s leave out the opening cysteine and the closing phenylalanine or tryptophan. Not every row has a clone size; where given, it reads once, few, many or a size class.

size,V,J,length,CDR3
-,TRBV12-3/TRBV12-4,TRBJ1-1,12,ANSLGGLNTEAF
medium-sized,TRBV6-5,TRBJ1-2,9,ASTDGRGYT
medium-sized,TRBV4-1,TRBJ2-2,14,ASSQDGGRWGGELF
-,TRBV6-5,TRBJ1-2,11,ASFSGWNYVNT
-,TRBV6-1,TRBJ2-3,12,DSSEGLGPDTQY
-,TRBV4-2,-,12,AISQGARGHEQF
-,TRBV6-1,TRBJ1-2,11,ASSTQGTGGYT
-,TRBV20-1,TRBJ2-2,12,SAIGGRATGELF
-,TRBV11-3,TRBJ1-5,9,ASTLQSAQH
-,TRBV6-5,TRBJ2-5,10,ASRRYQETQY
few,TRBV4-2,TRBJ1-4,13,ASNPVGGLNEKLF
-,TRBV11-2,TRBJ2-7,12,ASSLADAAYEQY
-,TRBV29-1,TRBJ2-2,11,SVKGEEGGELF
-,TRBV12-3/TRBV12-4,TRBJ2-5,12,ACSGGLGEETQY
-,TRBV30,TRBJ1-1,11,VWSGDRRTEAF
-,TRBV6-6,TRBJ1-3,9,TSSHESTIY
-,TRBV29-1,TRBJ2-2,12,SVLGPGPTGEPF
-,TRBV14,TRBJ2-1,14,ASSVVAGRVSNEQF
many,TRBV28,TRBJ2-1,14,ASSGLAGGLVDEQF
-,TRBV20-1,TRBJ2-1,13,SVTPGALFNNEQF
-,TRBV12-3/TRBV12-4,TRBJ2-7,10,PSSRESGAQY
-,TRBV10-1,TRBJ2-2,12,ATRASGIVGELS
many,TRBV2,TRBJ1-1,13,ASSERRGEGSETF
-,TRBV12-3/TRBV12-4,TRBJ2-3,12,ASRTGYGTVTQY
-,TRBV29-1,TRBJ2-5,13,SVWTSGSWAETQY
many,TRBV4-1,TRBJ2-2,14,ASSQVGQGETGELF
once,TRBV6-2/TRBV6-3,TRBJ1-1,14,ASSYSPCRVWTEAF
-,TRBV6-5,TRBJ2-7,13,ASSLGAVGNYEQY
-,TRBV29-1,TRBJ2-5,11,SVESSVRETQY
few,TRBV12-3/TRBV12-4,TRBJ2-1,12,ANSGTGVVYVQF
-,TRBV7-9,TRBJ1-1,12,ASGSQQGSPEAF
-,TRBV4-1,TRBJ2-1,14,PSSPELAGAYNEQF